One T cell receptor (beta chain) is described in this entry. The V and J ends lost 6 bases and 2 bases respectively, with 14 bases between them. The CDR3 loop spans 16 amino acids. Per germline, CDR1 MDHEN and CDR2 SYDVKM. The sample is drawn from a study of blood T cell repertoires in COVID-19. The wider study: PBMCs, B-cell-depleted T cells, or T cells provided the cDNA or gDNA that made up the material.

Profiled with immunoSEQ multiplex PCR; TCRdb holds only in-frame clones, not every one. This table holds roughly 240,000 clones, 75% to 90% found once. This receptor was identified in a man aged 55 to 70 who had recovered from COVID-19. The source material was peripheral blood. The chain links TRBV28 to TRBJ2-6, with D perhaps matching TRBD1 (5 bases). The CDR3 DNA follows: TGTGCCAGCAGACCCGGACAAAACGCTGGGGCCAACGTCCTGACTTTC. Translation gives CASRPGQNAGANVLTF. The whole variable domain, filled in from reference TRBV28 and TRBJ2-6, reads DVKVTQSSRYLVKRTGEKVFLECVQDMDHENMFWYRQDPGLGLRLIYFSYDVKMKEKGDIPEGYSVSREKKERFSLILESASTNQTSMYLCASRPGQNAGANVLTFGAGSRLTVL.